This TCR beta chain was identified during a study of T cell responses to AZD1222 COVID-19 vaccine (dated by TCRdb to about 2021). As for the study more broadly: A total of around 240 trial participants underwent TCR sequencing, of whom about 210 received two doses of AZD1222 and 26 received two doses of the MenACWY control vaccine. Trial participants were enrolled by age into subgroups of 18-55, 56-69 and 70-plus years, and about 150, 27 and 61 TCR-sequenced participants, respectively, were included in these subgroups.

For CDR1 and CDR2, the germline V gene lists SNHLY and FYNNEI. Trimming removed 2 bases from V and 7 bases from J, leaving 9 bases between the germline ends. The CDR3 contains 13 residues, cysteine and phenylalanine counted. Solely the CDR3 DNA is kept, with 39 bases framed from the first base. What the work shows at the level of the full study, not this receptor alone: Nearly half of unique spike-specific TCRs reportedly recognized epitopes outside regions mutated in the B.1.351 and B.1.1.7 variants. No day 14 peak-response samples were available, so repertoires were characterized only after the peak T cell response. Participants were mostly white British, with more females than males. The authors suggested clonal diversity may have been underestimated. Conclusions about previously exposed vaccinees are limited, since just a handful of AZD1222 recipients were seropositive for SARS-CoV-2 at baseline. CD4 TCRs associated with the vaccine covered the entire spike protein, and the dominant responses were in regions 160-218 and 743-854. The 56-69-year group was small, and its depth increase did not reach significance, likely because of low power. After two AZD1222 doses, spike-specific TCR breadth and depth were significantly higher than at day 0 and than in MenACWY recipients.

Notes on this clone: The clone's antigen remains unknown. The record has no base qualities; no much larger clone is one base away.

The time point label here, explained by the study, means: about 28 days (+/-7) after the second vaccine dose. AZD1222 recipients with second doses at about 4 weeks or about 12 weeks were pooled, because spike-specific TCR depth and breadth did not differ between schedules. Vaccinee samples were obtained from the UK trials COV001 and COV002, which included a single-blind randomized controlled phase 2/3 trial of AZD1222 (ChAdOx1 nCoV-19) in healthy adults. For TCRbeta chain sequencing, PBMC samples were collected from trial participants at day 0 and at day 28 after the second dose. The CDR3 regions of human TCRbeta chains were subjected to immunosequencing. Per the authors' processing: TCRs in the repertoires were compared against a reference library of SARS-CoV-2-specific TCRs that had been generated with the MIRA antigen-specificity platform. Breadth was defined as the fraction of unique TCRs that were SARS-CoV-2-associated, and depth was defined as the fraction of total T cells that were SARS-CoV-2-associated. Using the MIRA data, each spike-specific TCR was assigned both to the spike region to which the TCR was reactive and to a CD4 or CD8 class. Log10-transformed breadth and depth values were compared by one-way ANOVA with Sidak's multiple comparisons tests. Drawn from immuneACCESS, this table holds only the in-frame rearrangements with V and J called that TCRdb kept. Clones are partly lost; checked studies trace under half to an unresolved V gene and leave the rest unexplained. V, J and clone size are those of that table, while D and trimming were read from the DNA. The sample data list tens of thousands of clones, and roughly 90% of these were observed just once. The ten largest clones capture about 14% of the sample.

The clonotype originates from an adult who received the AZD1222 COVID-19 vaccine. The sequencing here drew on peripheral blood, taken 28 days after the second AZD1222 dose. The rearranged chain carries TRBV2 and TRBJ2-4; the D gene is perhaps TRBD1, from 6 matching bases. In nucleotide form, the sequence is TGTGCCAGCAGTGAACGGCAGGGGAACATTCAGTACTTC. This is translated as CASSERQGNIQYF.